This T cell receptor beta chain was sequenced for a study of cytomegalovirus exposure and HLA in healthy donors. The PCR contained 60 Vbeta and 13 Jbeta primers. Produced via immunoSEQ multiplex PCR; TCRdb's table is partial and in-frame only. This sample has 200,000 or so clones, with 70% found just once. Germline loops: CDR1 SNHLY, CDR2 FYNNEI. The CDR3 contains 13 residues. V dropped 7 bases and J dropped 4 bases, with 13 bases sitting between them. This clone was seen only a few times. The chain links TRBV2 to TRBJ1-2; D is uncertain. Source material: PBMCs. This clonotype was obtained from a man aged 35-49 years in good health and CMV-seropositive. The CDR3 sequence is CASIIQPSYGYTF. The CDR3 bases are TGTGCCAGCATTATTCAACCGAGCTATGGCTACACCTTC.